The following is a TCR beta chain sequence with its context. Sequencing used immunoSEQ multiplex PCR; TCRdb keeps in-frame clones, though not all of them. The sample holds 150,000 to 200,000 clones, around 82% seen once. The trim removed 5 bases at V and 4 bases at J, leaving 6 bases unmatched. The CDR3 extends over 15 amino acids. In germline, CDR1 is SNHLY, CDR2 FYNNEI. The sample is drawn from a study of blood T cell repertoires in COVID-19. The sequenced sample consisted of peripheral blood. This chain joins TRBV2 and TRBJ2-5; 11 positions match TRBD2. This sequence originates from a man aged 55 to 70 with active or convalescent COVID-19. For the CDR3, the DNA is TGTGCCAGCAGTCCTACCGGACTAGCGGGAGAGACCCAGTACTTC. Encoded protein: CASSPTGLAGETQYF.